This note documents a single TCR beta chain sequence. CD8 cells regarded as naive lacked CD45RO, were positively chosen for CCR7, and omitted terminally differentiated effector memory CD45RA+ cells. Within Nashville, Tennessee resided all donors, each a Caucasian adult. The sample comes from a study of shared clonotypes between healthy human individuals. The overall study: Samples came from two female and three male donors aged 18 to 49.

Germline V gives CDR1 SGHRS, CDR2 YFSETQ. The CDR3 contains 15 residues. V lost 3 bases to trimming and J lost 2 bases, with 13 bases between them. Produced via immunoSEQ multiplex PCR; TCRdb's table is partial and in-frame only. The sample has about 2 million clones; over 85% are singletons. The specimen was naive CD8+ T cells sorted from blood. The chain couples TRBV5-1 to TRBJ2-3; a possible D gene is TRBD2 (6 bases). This clonotype originated in a man younger than 35 in good health. The CDR3 reads CASSYTGTDTDTQYF. CDR3 DNA: TGCGCCAGCAGCTATACCGGGACTGACACAGATACGCAGTATTTT.